Here is one T cell receptor beta chain with its context. The sample belongs to a study of preoperative IRX-2 immunotherapy in early breast cancer. Treatment noted: preoperative locoregional IRX-2 cytokine immunotherapy. Samples came from a phase Ib trial of preoperative locoregional IRX-2 cytokine immunotherapy. Libraries were prepared by immunoSEQ multiplex PCR; TCRdb keeps only in-frame clonotypes and omits some of them. The sample lists more than 35,000 clones, 70% to 80% occurring once. The receptor comes from a human donor with breast cancer. Source: tumor tissue, taken after IRX-2 immunotherapy.

CDR3 nucleotide sequence: TGTGCCAGCAGTTACGGAGGGATCACTGGAAACACCATATATTTT. Protein: CASSYGGITGNTIYF. This sequence joins TRBV6-8 and TRBJ1-3; D remains unclear. V was shortened by 2 bases and J by 2 bases, with 10 bases between the two germline ends. The CDR3 is 15 amino acids. Germline V gene lookup returns CDR1 MNHGY and CDR2 SAAAGT.